The T cell receptor (beta chain) under discussion was sequenced for a study of lymphopenia after photon versus proton radiotherapy. General study findings and limits: Authors raise, but do not show, better survival with proton therapy. Proton therapy kept repertoires fairly stable, unlike photons, which gained effector/memory cells. Post-nadir diversity loss with photons came from oligoclonal expansion, particularly CD8+ Temra cells. In patients who died, overall survival fell as post-nadir TCR diversity dropped more.

Concerning this clone itself: The antigen remains undetermined.

The table came from immunoSEQ multiplex PCR; TCRdb's copy has only in-frame clones and leaves some out. The data contain 70,000 or so clones, 85% to 95% of them singletons. The CDR3 totals 17 residues. V lost 5 bases and J 0 bases, leaving 17 bases between the germline ends. Germline CDR1 is SEHNR and CDR2 is FQNEAQ (reference sequence). J is TRBJ2-1 and V is TRBV7-9; tentative D call: TRBD2 (5 bases). The receptor was derived from a woman aged 40 to 49 with cholangiocarcinoma. Specimen: peripheral blood, collected from a patient treated with photon-based radiotherapy. The CDR3 bases are TGTGCCAGCAGCCCCCCCGGGATTCTCAACTCCTACAATGAGCAGTTCTTC. Its protein is CASSPPGILNSYNEQFF.